The 10 T cell receptor beta chains in this list originate from one sample, sequenced in a study of blood T cell repertoires in COVID-19. Only in-frame clones appear in the TCRdb table, and some are missing; sequencing was by immunoSEQ multiplex PCR. The table records approximately 190,000 clones, approximately 90% of them present only once. Sequenced: peripheral blood. These receptors came from an elderly man with acute or convalescent COVID-19.

This rearrangement joins TRBV5-5 to TRBJ2-5; 13 bases align to TRBD2. The germline V gene encodes CDR1 SGHKS and CDR2 YYEKEE (reference sequence). Losses at the gene ends were 4 bases for V and 5 bases for J; bases not matched to a gene: 2. The CDR3 is 14 residues long. CDR3 coding DNA: TGTGCCAGCAGCGGACTAGCGGGAGTGGAGACCCAGTACTTC. Protein: CASSGLAGVETQYF.

The V call is TRBV10-3, the J call TRBJ1-5; D is unresolved. The CDR3 contains 15 residues. The V gene lost 6 bases and the J gene lost 0 bases, with 12 bases spanning the gap. Germline V lookup: CDR1 ENHRY, CDR2 SYGVKD. The CDR3 DNA reads as TGTGCCATCAGCCCCGACACTTATAGCAATCAGCCCCAGCATTTT. It translates to CAISPDTYSNQPQHF.

J is TRBJ1-1 and V is TRBV18; the D is unclear. Germline-derived CDR1 and CDR2 are KGHSH and LQKENI. The CDR3 totals 12 residues. The V gene lost 0 bases and the J gene lost 7 bases, with 6 bases spanning the gap. The CDR3 DNA sequence: TGTGCCAGCTCACCACCTAATCGTGAAGCTTTCTTT. This encodes CASSPPNREAFF.

This chain joins TRBV6-5 and TRBJ2-5, with 10 bases lining up with TRBD2. In germline, CDR1 is MNHEY, CDR2 SVGAGI. The CDR3 covers 15 residues. Trimming cost V 7 bases and J 5 bases; bases outside gene matches: 10. This CDR3 is CASTSPAGGDETQYF. The CDR3 coding sequence is TGTGCCAGCACCTCTCCAGCGGGAGGGGATGAGACCCAGTACTTC.

The CDR3 DNA follows: TGTGCCAGCAGTGAAGCCCCAGGGGTCCCCTACGAGCAGTACGTC. Translation: CASSEAPGVPYEQYV. V is TRBV6-1 and J is TRBJ2-7, with TRBD1 as a possible D gene (6 bases). This CDR3 is built from 15 residues. From germline, CDR1 is MNHNS and CDR2 SASEGT. Trimming shortened V by 0 bases and J by 2 bases, and 11 bases separated the two germline ends.

This chain joins TRBV7-3 and TRBJ2-7; 9 bases are shared with TRBD2. Germline V gene lookup returns CDR1 SGHTA and CDR2 FQGTGA. The trim removed 4 bases at V and 2 bases at J, leaving 9 bases unmatched. The CDR3 sequence is 16 residues long. CDR3 amino acids: CASSSKPGLAPYEQYV. In DNA form, the CDR3 reads TGTGCCAGCAGCTCAAAACCGGGACTAGCTCCCTACGAGCAGTACGTC.

V usage is TRBV7-8 and J usage is TRBJ2-7; D is uncertain. Trimming took 2 bases from V and 4 from J, leaving 6 bases between them. There are 12 residues in the CDR3. Germline CDR1 and CDR2: SGHVS and FQNEAQ. The CDR3 region has the DNA TGTGCCAGCAGCTTATCGTTTTACGAGCAGTACTTC. Translating gives CASSLSFYEQYF.

The chain is built from TRBV7-2 and TRBJ1-1; no clear D. This CDR3 region has 12 residues. With 3 bases removed from V and 5 bases from J, the gap between germline ends came to 7 bases. Looked up from germline, CDR1 is SGHTA and CDR2 is FQGNSA. The CDR3: CASSLGRTEAFF. CDR3 nucleotide sequence: TGTGCCAGCAGCTTGGGGAGAACTGAAGCTTTCTTT.

The gene calls are TRBV7-9 and TRBJ2-1; D ambiguous. The V and J ends lost 1 base and 5 bases respectively, with 21 bases between them. The CDR3 extends over 18 amino acids. Germline-derived CDR1 and CDR2 are SEHNR and FQNEAQ (reference sequence). CDR3 DNA: TGTGCCAGCAGCTTAGTTAGGTTAGGAGTCACGTCCAACAATGAGCAGTTCTTC. Residues: CASSLVRLGVTSNNEQFF.

The V and J genes are TRBV7-6 and TRBJ1-4; the D gene is possibly TRBD1 (5 bases). This CDR3 comprises 14 residues. Germline V CDR1 and CDR2: SGHVS, FNYEAQ. V lost 5 bases, J lost 5 bases, and 12 bases lay in between. CDR3 DNA sequence: TGTGCCAGCAGCGTATCGACAGCCAATGAAAAACTGTTTTTT. Translated: CASSVSTANEKLFF.